A single sample is the source of the 11 T cell receptor delta chains below, sequenced in a study of gamma-delta T cells after stem cell transplantation. TCRdb ran CATT on the RT-PCR reads. Among some 2,000 delta-chain clones listed, 6.3% were seen once. Sequencing used gamma-delta T cells. These receptor sequences come from a human donor. It is not recorded whose cells these are; they may come from a transplant donor.

By its share, this clone is medium-sized. CDR3 sequence: CACDTVGRPHSWDTRQMFF. The CDR3 nucleotides read TGTGCCTGTGACACCGTAGGGAGACCTCACTCCTGGGACACCCGACAGATGTTTTTC. The chain uses TRDV2 and TRDJ3; D gene ambiguous. The CDR3 runs 19 residues. Between the trimmed V and J ends, which lost 0 bases and 0 bases, there was a span of 14 bases. Germline V gene lookup returns CDR1 GEAIGNYY and CDR2 EKD.

Of note for this clone: With only one base between it and a far larger clone, this is likely a read error. The sample carries other DNA sequences with the same CDR3. V and J are TRDV2 and TRDJ1; 7 bases line up with TRDD3. CDR1 GEAIGNYY and CDR2 EKD come from the germline V gene. The CDR3 totals 15 residues. V trimming: 7 bases; J trimming: 0 bases; junction bases outside the gene matches: 10. The CDR3 nucleotides read TGTGCCTGCGACCCCGTGGGGGAATACACCGATAAACTCATCTTT. Translating gives CACDPVGEYTDKLIF.

This clone turned up a few times. This likely reflects a read error, since a far larger clone is one base away. The rearrangement links TRDV2 to TRDJ1; 13 bases agree with TRDD3. Trimming removed 3 bases from V and 9 bases from J; junction bases left unmatched: 15. Germline V gene sequence: CDR1 GEAIGNYY, CDR2 EKD. The CDR3 covers 17 residues. The CDR3 loop reads CACDRLTGGYASSQLIF. DNA of the CDR3: TGTGCCTGTGACCGACTCACTGGGGGATACGCATCGAGCCAACTCATCTTT.

Regarding this clone: Given a far larger clone just one base away, this is likely a sequencing read error. This same CDR3 is encoded by further DNA sequences in the sample. CDR3 in amino acids: CACDTLLRSEVLGGSTTDKLIF. CDR3 in DNA: TGTGCCTGTGACACCCTTCTTAGATCGGAAGTACTGGGGGGTTCGACCACCGATAAACTCATCTTT. The gene calls are TRDV2 and TRDJ1, with 8 bases fitting TRDD3. V was clipped by 0 bases and J by 1 base; unmatched bases: 24. The CDR3 extends over 22 amino acids. Germline values: CDR1 GEAIGNYY, CDR2 EKD.

With respect to this clone: This may arise from a read error, as a much more abundant clone is one base away. Other nucleotide sequences in the sample specify the same CDR3. The V call is TRDV2, the J call TRDJ3, with 12 bases identical to TRDD3. The CDR3 is made up of 22 amino acids. Germline V gene sequence: CDR1 GEAIGNYY, CDR2 EKD. The CDR3 region is CACDPILGDTPTSPWDTRQMFF. The CDR3 DNA sequence: TGCGCCTGTGACCCGATACTGGGGGATACACCTACTTCACCCTGGGACACCCGACAGATGTTTTTC.

Remarks on this clone: TCRdb records a much larger clone's protein for this DNA, with a difference at residue 4 that likely arises from a read error; the protein given is the translation of the DNA. V gene TRDV2 combines with J gene TRDJ1, with 11 bases matching TRDD3. Germline CDR1 GEAIGNYY, CDR2 EKD. The CDR3 is 20 amino acids. The CDR3 bases are TGTGCCTGTGGCACCGTCACTAGCGTGGGGGATACGCTTCACACCGATAAACTCATCTTT. Its translation is CACGTVTSVGDTLHTDKLIF.

This clone was seen more than once but under ten times. TCRdb pairs this DNA with a much larger clone's protein that differs at residue 5, likely a read error; the protein shown was translated from the DNA. The chain has TRDV2 and TRDJ1; D is ambiguous. Trimming removed 0 bases at V and 1 base at J, with 26 bases between. Germline V gives CDR1 GEAIGNYY, CDR2 EKD. The CDR3 is 20 residues long. This chain's CDR3 is CACDTLLPAEGPPATDKLIF. As DNA, the CDR3 is TGTGCCTGTGACACCCTCTTACCCGCTGAGGGACCCCCGGCCACCGATAAACTCATCTTT.

This clone appeared a few times. The gene calls are TRDV2 and TRDJ1, with D maybe TRDD3 (5 bases). CDR3 length: 15 residues. V dropped 1 base and J dropped 3 bases, with 14 bases sitting between them. Germline CDR1 reads GEAIGNYY; CDR2 reads EKD. CDR3 DNA: TGTGCCTGTGACACGTTAGTGGGGTTCGCCGATAAACTCATCTTT. Translating gives CACDTLVGFADKLIF.

In its sample, this clone is medium-sized. Other nucleotide sequences in the sample specify the same CDR3. This chain connects TRDV2 to TRDJ1; TRDD3 matches at 8 bases. Germline trimming cut 1 base from V and 2 bases from J; bases unmatched to any gene: 11. The CDR3 runs to 17 residues. Per germline, CDR1 GEAIGNYY and CDR2 EKD. The CDR3 region has the DNA TGTGCCTGTGACACGCTCGGCTGGGGGACCATGACCGATAAACTCATCTTT. It encodes CACDTLGWGTMTDKLIF.

In its sample, this clone was seen a few times. The genes are TRDV2 and TRDJ2; 8 nucleotides line up with TRDD3. The CDR3 totals 15 residues. Germline V CDR1 and CDR2: GEAIGNYY, EKD. V shed 1 base, J shed 6 bases, and the junction held 6 bases outside the gene matches. The CDR3 region is CACDTLLGGSAQLFF. The DNA for the CDR3 is TGTGCCTGTGACACTCTACTGGGGGGGTCAGCACAACTCTTCTTT.

In the case of this clone: TCRdb assigns this DNA the protein of a much larger clone, which departs from its translation at residue 5; this likely reflects a read error, and the protein shown comes from translating the DNA. The chain has TRDV2 and TRDJ1; 11 nucleotides align to TRDD3. Germline loops: CDR1 GEAIGNYY, CDR2 EKD. The CDR3 extends over 20 amino acids. V lost 2 bases and J lost 0; bases outside the gene matches: 16. Written as DNA, the CDR3 is TGTGCCTGTGACAGAGTACTGGGGGATAATAATGCCCCCTACACCGATAAACTCATCTTT. The encoded protein is CACDRVLGDNNAPYTDKLIF.